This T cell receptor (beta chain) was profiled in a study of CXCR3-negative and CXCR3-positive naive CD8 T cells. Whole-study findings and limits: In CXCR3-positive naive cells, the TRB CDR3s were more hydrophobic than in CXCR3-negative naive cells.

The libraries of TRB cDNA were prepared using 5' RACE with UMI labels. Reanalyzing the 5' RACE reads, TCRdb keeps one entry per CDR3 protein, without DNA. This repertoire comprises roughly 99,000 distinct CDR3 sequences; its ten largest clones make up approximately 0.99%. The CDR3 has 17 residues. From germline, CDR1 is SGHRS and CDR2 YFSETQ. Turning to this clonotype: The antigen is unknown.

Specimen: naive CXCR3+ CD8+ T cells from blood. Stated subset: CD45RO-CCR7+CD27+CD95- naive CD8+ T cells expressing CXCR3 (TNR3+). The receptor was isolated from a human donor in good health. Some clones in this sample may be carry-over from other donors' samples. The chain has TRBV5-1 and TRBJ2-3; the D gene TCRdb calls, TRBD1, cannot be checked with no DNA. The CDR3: CASSLEGTGEVADTQYF. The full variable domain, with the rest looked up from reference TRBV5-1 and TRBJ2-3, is KAGVTQTPRYLIKTRGQQVTLSCSPISGHRSVSWYQQTPGQGLQFLFEYFSETQRNKGNFPGRFSGRQFSNSRSEMNVSTLELGDSALYLCASSLEGTGEVADTQYFGPGTRLTVL.